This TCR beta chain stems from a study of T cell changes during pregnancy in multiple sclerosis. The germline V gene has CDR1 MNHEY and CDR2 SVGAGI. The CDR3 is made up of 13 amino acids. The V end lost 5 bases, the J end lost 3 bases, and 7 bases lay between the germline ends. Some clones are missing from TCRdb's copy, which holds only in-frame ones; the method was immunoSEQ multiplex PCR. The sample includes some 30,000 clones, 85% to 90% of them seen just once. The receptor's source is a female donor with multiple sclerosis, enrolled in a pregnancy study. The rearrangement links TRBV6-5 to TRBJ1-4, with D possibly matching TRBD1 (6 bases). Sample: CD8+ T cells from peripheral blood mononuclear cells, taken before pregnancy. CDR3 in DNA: TGTGCCAGCAGTCGGACAGCTAATGAAAAACTGTTTTTT. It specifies CASSRTANEKLFF.